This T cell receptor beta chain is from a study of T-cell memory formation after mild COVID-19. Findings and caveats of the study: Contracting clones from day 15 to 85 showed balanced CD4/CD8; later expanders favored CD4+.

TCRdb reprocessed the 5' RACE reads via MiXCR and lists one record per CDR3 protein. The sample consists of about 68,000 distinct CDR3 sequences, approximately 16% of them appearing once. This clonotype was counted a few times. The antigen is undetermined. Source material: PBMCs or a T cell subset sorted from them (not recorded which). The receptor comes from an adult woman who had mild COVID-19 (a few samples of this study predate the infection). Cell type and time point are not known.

CDR3 loop: CSVTWGAEAFF. In nucleotides, the CDR3 is TGCAGCGTCACGTGGGGGGCTGAAGCTTTCTTT. J is TRBJ1-1 and V is TRBV29-1, with D possibly matching TRBD1 (5 bases). Per germline, CDR1 SQVTM and CDR2 ANQGSEA. V was clipped by 6 bases and J by 6 bases, with 11 bases between them. This CDR3 is 11 amino acids long.